The present T cell receptor beta chain was sequenced within a study of T cell clonality in common variable immunodeficiency. This clone was counted many times. The CDR3 end is not reached by the read, which stops 3 residues before it; the germline J gene fills it in. CVID and control samples used equivalent genomic DNA input. TCRdb's table, derived via immunoSEQ multiplex PCR, lists solely in-frame clones and lacks some. Recorded here are more than 55,000 clones, none singletons. CDR3 length: 14 amino acids. Germline V CDR1 and CDR2: GTSNPN, SVGIG (reference sequence). V lost 3 bases and J lost 4; bases outside the gene matches: 6.

The specimen was peripheral blood mononuclear cells. The chain combines TRBV30 with TRBJ1-2, with 9 bases matching TRBD1. This receptor was identified in a person aged 18-69 years in good health. The sequenced CDR3 bases are TGTGCCTGGAGGGACAGGGGAATCGGCTATGGC. This gives the protein CAWRDRGIGYG. The entire CDR3 sequence reads CAWRDRGIGYGYTF.